A selection of T cell receptor beta chains follows, all from one sample in a study of T cells in tumors after PD-1 blockade. Method: immunoSEQ multiplex PCR; TCRdb's copy keeps in-frame clones and lacks some. The data show about 4,900 clones, 65% to 70% seen once. Sequences were derived from tumor tissue, sampled before anti-PD-1 treatment. Source of these receptors: a human donor with cutaneous squamous cell carcinoma. Each CDR3 is given with its conserved first and last residue.

>TRBJ1-6|TRBV7-9
CASSPPAYNSPLHF
>TRBJ2-5|TRBV6-2/TRBV6-3
CASSYEAREVETQYF
>TRBJ2-1|TRBV7-2
CASSLAVSSYNEQFF
>TRBJ1-2|TRBV5-1
CASSWETGTHGYTF
>TRBJ1-2|TRBV28
CASSLSINYGYTF
>TRBJ2-7|TRBV30
CAWNGRQGMYF
>TRBJ2-3|TRBV9
CASSVGSYTDTQYF
>TRBJ2-2|TRBV3-1/TRBV3-2
CASNYGGANTGELFF
>TRBJ1-1|TRBV4-1
CASSQEAVTPEAFF
>TRBJ2-7|TRBV4-1
CASSQPLLGQGTYEQYF
>TRBJ1-2|TRBV6-4
CASSRGVFIDGYTF
>TRBJ2-7|TRBV6-5
CASRTYGTPTYEQYF
>TRBJ1-1|TRBV6-5
CASSSPQGANEAFF
>TRBJ2-7|TRBV27
CASRDDRAITRKEQYF
>TRBJ2-1|TRBV3-1/TRBV3-2
CASSPQSGGGYNEQFF
>TRBJ2-1|TRBV5-1
CASSLSRPFGTSGGYEQFF
>TRBJ2-2|TRBV6-5
CASWMGGELFF
>TRBJ2-6|TRBV14
CASSQDFTGSLPGANVLTF
>TRBJ2-1|TRBV4-2
CASSQQGRTGNNEQFF
>TRBJ1-6|TRBV6-1
CASSEAPGQHSPLHF
>TRBJ2-3|TRBV27
CASSLTSTDTQYF
>TRBJ2-4|TRBV3-1/TRBV3-2
CASSQDENIQYF
>TRBJ1-2|TRBV9
CASSVQGGSYGYTF
>TRBJ1-2|TRBV25-1
CASSDPQALVYGYTF
>TRBJ2-7|TRBV6-2/TRBV6-3
CASSGQGAGEQYF
>TRBJ1-1|TRBV19
CASSISGPRTEAFF
>TRBJ1-2|TRBV20-1
CSASLLGQGAHGYTF